This T cell receptor beta chain is from a study of T-cell reconstitution after alpha-beta-depleted transplantation in children. Germline CDR1 reads SGHRS; CDR2 reads YFSETQ. With 0 bases clipped from V and 5 bases from J, the junction kept 6 bases outside the gene matches. CDR3 size: 16 residues. Researchers prepared the TCRbeta library using unique molecular identifiers, the study reports. One entry per CDR3 protein results from TCRdb running MiXCR on the PCR reads. The sample consists of about 980,000 distinct CDR3 sequences, about 26% of them appearing once. A note on this clonotype: The antigen remains unidentified.

Study observations and caveats: Counts and diversity of T cells one year after transplant came mostly from newly produced T cells. Diversity of TCRbeta at day 60 was high in some patients, arising from surviving recipient T cells and thymic progenitors. Where alpha-beta T cells came from about two months after transplant was reportedly several hundred expanded graft clones.

Sequences were derived from PBMCs, mostly from graft donor cells, sampled 360 days after TCRalphabeta/CD19-depleted stem cell transplant. The chain recombines TRBV5-1 with TRBJ2-3; 10 bases are shared with TRBD1. The TCR originated in a boy younger than two who had a stem cell transplant for SCID, so the T cells may come from the graft donor. CDR3 residues: CASSLEWDRGQDTQYF. In DNA form, the CDR3 reads TGCGCCAGCAGCTTGGAGTGGGACAGGGGTCAAGATACGCAGTATTTT.